This T cell receptor beta chain is drawn from a study of identical twins. Findings of the study overall: Invariant populations such as MAIT and iNKT cells could partly muddle zero-insertion analyses. There was more out-of-frame TCR alpha sharing in monozygotic twins than models estimated.

Germline lookup yields CDR1 DFQATT and CDR2 SNEGSKA (reference sequence). CDR3 length: 17 amino acids. V lost 4 bases, J lost 2 bases, and 13 bases stayed unmatched. This clonotype has a count of ten or more. Its specificity is unknown. A single record per CDR3 protein comes from TCRdb applying MiXCR to the 5' RACE reads. The sample records roughly 1,500,000 distinct CDR3 sequences, roughly a third being singletons. The TCR was taken from a newborn girl in good health. The chain links TRBV20-1 to TRBJ2-5, with 10 bases that match TRBD2. Sequencing input: cord blood. As DNA, the CDR3 is TGCAGTGCTACGGGGACTAGCGAGCGTAGCCTTCAAGAGACCCAGTACTTC. As protein: CSATGTSERSLQETQYF.